This T cell receptor beta chain came from a study of blood T cell repertoires in COVID-19 (dated by TCRdb to 2019 to 2021). As for the study more broadly: Samples from collaborators originated in the United States, Italy and Spain and spanned both the acute and convalescent phases of COVID-19. The repertoires were released in a freely available public database intended as a resource for research on the immune response to SARS-CoV-2. HLA class I and class II types, where available, came from metadata supplied by the sample provider rather than from assay-based typing. The dataset comprised deeply sampled blood TCRbeta repertoires from subjects exposed to, actively infected with, or recovered from COVID-19. The prospective study material was composed of cDNA or gDNA derived from T cells, B-cell-depleted T cells, or PBMCs. Nearly every sample came with metadata listing a de-identified subject ID, COVID-19 status, age in years and sex. Samples were obtained from the ongoing ImmuneRACE study (first 160 participants) and from about 1,300 subjects provided by 6 global collaborators. Beyond this particular receptor, the publication reports: The amount of clinical and demographic metadata varied by source and participant and was provided uncurated.

Trimming at the junction amounts to 4 bases on V and 3 bases on J, and the germline ends lie 9 bases apart. Based on the germline V gene, the CDR1 and CDR2 sequences are MGHRA and YSYEKL. Taken from cysteine to phenylalanine, the CDR3 has 13 residues. Only the CDR3 part of the read is kept: 39 bases, read in frame from the first base. TCRbeta CDR3 regions were amplified from genomic DNA using the immunoSEQ Assay, a bias-controlled multiplex PCR. The authors processed their data as follows. Nucleated cell counts per sample were estimated from amplification of reference gene primers within the assay. Sequence reads were collapsed and filtered to measure the absolute abundance of every unique TCRbeta CDR3 rearrangement. For each sample, productive Simpson clonality was calculated as the square root of Simpson's diversity index across productive rearrangements. TCRdb limited this immuneACCESS table to in-frame rearrangements with V and J called. A share of clones is missing; checked studies link under half to unresolved V genes, and the rest is unexplained. V, J and clone size were drawn from that table, and D and trimming were deduced from the DNA. The sample yields 150,000 to 200,000 clones; around nine tenths were counted once. The ten top clones hold over 0.7% of the sample.

Turning to this clone: Its antigen remains unidentified. With a much larger clone just one base away, this may be a read error.

Samples from volunteer blood donors who had recovered from COVID-19 were contributed by a second Seattle source. The collaborating institutions used their own protocols to collect whole blood in K2EDTA tubes. For TCRbeta analysis, collaborator samples were shipped as frozen whole blood, as isolated PBMCs, or as DNA extracted from either sample type. The rearranged segments are TRBV4-1 and TRBJ1-1; a confident D gene designation cannot be given. The material sequenced was peripheral blood. The sequence came from a woman aged 18-30 years who had recovered from COVID-19. The sequenced DNA: TGCGCCAGCAGCCCGATTGGAGACACTGAAGCTTTCTTT. Its amino acids are CASSPIGDTEAFF.